The 21 T cell receptor beta chains in this list originate from one sample, sequenced in a study of CD8 T cells in Susac syndrome. Random hexamers served to reverse transcribe about 0.5 to 1 ug RNA. TCRdb re-called the immunoSEQ multiplex PCR reads through MiXCR, storing one row per CDR3 protein. This sample has about 240,000 distinct CDR3 sequences, with about 95% found just once. Sequences were obtained from CD4+ T cells from PBMCs. Every receptor here comes from a human donor with Susac syndrome.

The chain employs TRBV12-3 or TRBV12-4 and TRBJ2-6; 7 nucleotides line up with TRBD1. The trim removed 6 bases at V and 4 bases at J, leaving 9 bases unmatched. This CDR3 region has 16 residues. The CDR3 coding sequence is TGTGCCAGCAGGACACAGGGGAGATCCGGGGCCAACGTCCTGACTTTC. Translation gives CASRTQGRSGANVLTF.

The genes are TRBV29-1 and TRBJ2-2, with 9 nucleotides matching TRBD1. This CDR3 has 14 residues. Germline V gives CDR1 SQVTM, CDR2 ANQGSEA. The J segment lost 1 base and the V segment lost 8 bases, leaving 5 bases of the junction unmatched. Written as DNA, the CDR3 is TGCAGCCACAGGGGACAGGGGAACACCGGGGAGCTGTTTTTT. Protein product: CSHRGQGNTGELFF.

This clonotype appeared once. The chain recombines TRBV6-5 with TRBJ1-3; TRBD1 matches at 7 bases. The germline V gene encodes CDR1 MNHEY and CDR2 SVGAGI. CDR3 size: 15 residues. Trimming took 6 bases from V and 0 from J; bases not matched to a gene: 5. The CDR3 spells CASSHDRDSGNTIYF. The DNA for the CDR3 is TGTGCCAGCAGCCACGACAGGGACTCTGGAAACACCATATATTTT.

This chain uses TRBV19 with TRBJ2-5, with 9 bases lining up with TRBD2. The CDR3 is made up of 16 amino acids. Germline V lookup: CDR1 LNHDA, CDR2 SQIVND (reference sequence). The V gene end was trimmed by 9 bases and the J gene end by 5 bases; junction bases not matched to a gene: 16. In DNA, the CDR3 is TGTGCCAGCGGACTAGCGCGCTCCCCGGGAGGGGAGACCCAGTACTTC. Protein sequence: CASGLARSPGGETQYF.

The rearrangement links TRBV20-1 to TRBJ1-2, with D possibly TRBD1 on 6 matching bases. Per the germline V gene, CDR1 is DFQATT and CDR2 is SNEGSKA (reference sequence). CDR3 length equals 14 residues. Trimming removed 0 bases from V and 7 bases from J, with 15 bases in between. CDR3 amino acids: CSARDYREKSGYTF. Written as DNA, the CDR3 is TGCAGTGCTAGAGATTACAGGGAGAAGAGTGGCTACACCTTC.

The rearrangement links TRBV12-3 or TRBV12-4 to TRBJ2-3; no firm D call. V dropped 0 bases and J dropped 2 bases, with 15 bases sitting between them. This CDR3 region has 17 residues. The CDR3 loop reads CASSLAGPLTHTDTQYF. Written as DNA, the CDR3 is TGTGCCAGCAGTTTAGCTGGGCCCCTTACACACACAGATACGCAGTATTTT.

The chain employs TRBV20-1 and TRBJ2-7; tentatively, D is TRBD1 (5 bases). There are 14 residues in the CDR3. Deletions cut 3 bases from V and 2 bases from J, with 14 bases between. The germline V gene has CDR1 DFQATT and CDR2 SNEGSKA (reference sequence). The CDR3 here is CSARQGQNPYEQYF. The CDR3 DNA sequence: TGCAGTGCTAGGCAGGGCCAAAACCCCTACGAGCAGTACTTC.

The CDR3 protein is CSVERTCNQPQHF. CDR3 coding DNA: TGCAGCGTTGAGCGGACGTGCAATCAGCCCCAGCATTTT. The rearrangement joins TRBV29-1 to TRBJ1-5; D is unclear. The CDR3 length is 13 residues. Germline loops: CDR1 SQVTM, CDR2 ANQGSEA. Trimming left V 3 bases short and J 2 bases short, with 8 bases between.

This chain uses TRBV28 with TRBJ2-7; no reliable D call. V lost 7 bases, J lost 5 bases, and 12 bases lay in between. Germline loops: CDR1 MDHEN, CDR2 SYDVKM. The CDR3 runs to 12 residues. The CDR3 is CASTTQADEQYF. The CDR3 bases are TGTGCCAGCACTACCCAAGCAGACGAGCAGTACTTC.

The chain combines TRBV30 with TRBJ1-1; possibly TRBD1 for D (5 bases). This CDR3 region has 13 residues. Germline CDR1 is GTSNPN and CDR2 is SVGIG (reference sequence). V lost 2 bases, J lost 5 bases, and 12 bases lay in between. The CDR3 reads CAWSPGGTTEAFF. CDR3 nucleotides: TGTGCCTGGAGTCCTGGGGGAACTACTGAAGCTTTCTTT.

The V call is TRBV25-1, the J call TRBJ2-6; no definite D call. In germline, CDR1 is MGHDK, CDR2 SYGVNS. Trimming took 11 bases from V and 1 from J, leaving 9 bases between them. This CDR3 is 13 amino acids long. CDR3 DNA: TGTGCCTCACACCGGTCTGGGGCCAACGTCCTGACTTTC. It is translated as CASHRSGANVLTF.

The rearrangement uses TRBV28 and TRBJ1-4, with D unresolved. This CDR3 contains 16 residues. With 5 bases removed from V and 7 bases from J, the gap between germline ends came to 20 bases. In germline, CDR1 is MDHEN, CDR2 SYDVKM. Here the CDR3 DNA reads TGTGCCAGCAGTGCTACAAAGGGAGAGTCAGGTGAAAAACTGTTTTTT. Amino acid sequence: CASSATKGESGEKLFF.

This clonotype has only a few counts. The rearrangement joins TRBV5-4 to TRBJ2-1; D possibly corresponds to TRBD2 (6 bases). Trimming left V 0 bases short and J 6 bases short, with 10 bases between. The CDR3 length is 14 residues. Germline V gives CDR1 SGHNT, CDR2 YYREEE (reference sequence). The CDR3 spells CASSLGSGVNEQFF. The CDR3 DNA reads as TGTGCCAGCAGCTTGGGGTCGGGGGTCAATGAGCAGTTCTTC.

This chain links TRBV28 with TRBJ2-7, with TRBD2 matching 10 bases. CDR3 length: 13 amino acids. The ends lost 6 bases at V and 7 bases at J; junction bases unmatched: 6. Germline V gene data show CDR1 as MDHEN and CDR2 as SYDVKM. The CDR3 reads CASRLAGAREQYF. Written as DNA, the CDR3 is TGTGCCAGCAGGCTAGCGGGAGCCCGAGAGCAGTACTTC.

This clonotype appeared a few times. This chain links TRBV3-1 with TRBJ2-2, with D hard to call. This CDR3 region has 12 residues. V gave up 6 bases and J gave up 4 bases, with 6 bases separating them. Germline loops: CDR1 LGHDT, CDR2 YNNKEL (reference sequence). CDR3 sequence reads: CASRSVTGELFF. Written as DNA, the CDR3 is TGTGCCAGCAGGTCGGTCACCGGGGAGCTGTTTTTT.

The V and J genes are TRBV20-1 and TRBJ1-2; a weak D match, TRBD1 (5 bases). CDR1 and CDR2 (germline): DFQATT, SNEGSKA (reference sequence). Between the trimmed V and J ends, which lost 1 base and 8 bases, there was a span of 5 bases. The CDR3 totals 10 residues. CDR3 in amino acids: CSARGDGYTF. CDR3 nucleotides: TGCAGTGCTAGAGGGGACGGCTACACCTTC.

The chain links TRBV4-1 to TRBJ2-1, with 7 bases identical to TRBD2. Germline assignment: CDR1 MGHRA and CDR2 YSYEKL. J lost 12 bases, V lost 0 bases, and 5 bases had no gene match. CDR3 length equals 13 residues. CDR3: CASSQEAPGGQFF. DNA of the CDR3: TGCGCCAGCAGCCAAGAGGCCCCGGGGGGGCAGTTCTTC.

For the CDR3, the DNA is TGTGCCACCGGGCAGACAGGGGGAGGACAAGAGACCCAGTACTTC. Its translation is CATGQTGGGQETQYF. The chain employs TRBV24-1 and TRBJ2-5, with 9 bases identical to TRBD1. The CDR3 runs 15 residues. Germline lookup yields CDR1 KGHDR and CDR2 SFDVKD. J was trimmed by 2 bases and V by 9 bases; bases with no gene match: 9.

V and J are TRBV12-3 or TRBV12-4 and TRBJ1-2; 9 positions agree with TRBD1. The CDR3 totals 13 residues. The V gene end was trimmed by 6 bases and the J gene end by 4 bases; junction bases not matched to a gene: 3. The DNA for the CDR3 is TGTGCCAGCAGACCGGGACAGGGCTATGGCTACACCTTC. Protein sequence: CASRPGQGYGYTF.

The V call is TRBV29-1, the J call TRBJ1-2; D is possibly TRBD1 (6 bases). Germline V gives CDR1 SQVTM, CDR2 ANQGSEA. The CDR3 has 11 residues. V gave up 2 bases and J gave up 7 bases, with 8 bases separating them. The CDR3 loop reads CSVERGAGYTF. CDR3 nucleotide sequence: TGCAGCGTTGAACGGGGGGCTGGCTACACCTTC.

The chain links TRBV20-1 to TRBJ2-5; D is uncertain. The CDR3 runs 16 residues. The germline gives CDR1 DFQATT, CDR2 SNEGSKA (reference sequence). CDR3 DNA sequence: TGCAGCCCAATCCAAGTCCGGGCAAGCATTACGGAGACCCAGTACTTC. Translated: CSPIQVRASITETQYF.